This T cell receptor (beta chain) is from a study of blood T cell repertoires in COVID-19. V lost 7 bases, J lost 0 bases, and 8 bases stayed unmatched. Germline V CDR1 and CDR2: SGHTA, FQGNSA. The CDR3 spans 15 residues. The data were produced by immunoSEQ multiplex PCR, yet TCRdb's version contains in-frame clones alone and is incomplete. The sample consists of 100,000 to 110,000 clones, 88% of them appearing once. The chain joins TRBV7-2 to TRBJ2-7; 8 bases are a match to TRBD2. The TCR sequence derives from a human donor in a cohort sampled during active COVID-19. The specimen was peripheral blood. CDR3 in amino acids: CASTKSAGGSYEQYF. For the CDR3, the DNA is TGTGCCAGCACCAAATCGGCGGGAGGCTCCTACGAGCAGTACTTC.